The 26 T cell receptor beta chains given below trace back to one sample, sequenced in a study of molecular identifiers for immune sequencing clone quantification. TCRdb ran MiXCR on the PCR reads and lists one entry per CDR3 protein. The sample consists of about half a million distinct CDR3 sequences, about 21% of them appearing once. Source material: naive CD8+ T cells from blood, with Jurkat cell RNA spiked in. The subset was: FACS-sorted CD8+CD4-CCR7+CD45RA+ naive T cells. The source of these receptors is a human donor in good health. Some libraries in this study had Jurkat cell RNA spiked in.

In its sample, this clonotype was seen once. This rearrangement joins TRBV30 to TRBJ2-7; perhaps TRBD2 as D (5 bases). The CDR3 has 12 residues. The V end lost 2 bases, the J end lost 4 bases, and 9 bases lay between the germline ends. CDR1 is GTSNPN, CDR2 SVGIG, per germline (reference sequence). The CDR3 DNA sequence: TGTGCCTGGAGTCCCCCGGGGTACGAGCAGTACTTC. Residues: CAWSPPGYEQYF. Complete variable domain (other parts from reference TRBV30 and TRBJ2-7): SQTIHQWPATLVQPVGSPLSLECTVEGTSNPNLYWYRQAAGRGLQLLFYSVGIGQISSEVPQNLSASRPQDRQFILSSKKLLLSDSGFYLCAWSPPGYEQYFGPGTRLTVT.

The V gene is TRBV29-1, the J gene TRBJ2-3; TRBD2 aligns across 11 bases. CDR3 length: 21 amino acids. CDR1 and CDR2 from the germline V gene are SQVTM and ANQGSEA. The V segment lost 3 bases and the J segment 0 bases; nucleotides outside the gene matches: 20. The CDR3 here is CSVDGRTSGSERFWSTDTQYF. CDR3 in DNA: TGCAGCGTTGACGGGAGGACTAGCGGGTCAGAGAGGTTTTGGAGCACAGATACGCAGTATTTT.

This clonotype has just a few counts. The V gene is TRBV10-3, the J gene TRBJ2-7, with 9 bases identical to TRBD2. Trimming at V came to 9 bases and at J to 3 bases, leaving 9 bases not matched to a gene. The CDR3 totals 14 residues. CDR1 ENHRY and CDR2 SYGVKD come from the germline V gene. CDR3 sequence: CAIKQPTSGYEQYF. The DNA of the CDR3 is TGTGCCATTAAACAACCGACTAGCGGCTACGAGCAGTACTTC.

Points on this clonotype: An end of the junction does not agree with germline; a read error may underlie this. This sequence joins TRBV12-3 or TRBV12-4 and TRBJ1-5; D gene unclear. This CDR3 has 16 residues. The CDR3 protein is CASSLGAGNSNQPKHF. The CDR3 nucleotides are TGTGCCAGCAGTTTAGGGGCCGGGAATAGCAATCAGCCCAAGCATTTT.

This chain uses TRBV15 with TRBJ2-1; D perhaps matches TRBD1 (5 bases). CDR1 and CDR2 from the germline V gene are LNHNV and YYDKDF (reference sequence). The V gene lost 6 bases and the J gene lost 9 bases, with 12 bases spanning the gap. The CDR3 consists of 12 residues. As DNA, the CDR3 is TGTGCCACCAGTGAAGGGGAAGGTGAGCAGTTCTTC. It encodes CATSEGEGEQFF.

The chain carries TRBV19 and TRBJ2-2; D not resolved. Germline V gene sequence: CDR1 LNHDA, CDR2 SQIVND (reference sequence). V gave up 3 bases and J gave up 5 bases, with 7 bases separating them. The CDR3 spans 13 residues. The CDR3: CASSMLLTGELFF. Written as DNA, the CDR3 is TGTGCCAGTAGTATGCTTCTTACCGGGGAGCTGTTTTTT.

V usage is TRBV5-4 and J usage is TRBJ2-7; D unresolved. Germline loops: CDR1 SGHNT, CDR2 YYREEE (reference sequence). The germline V and J ends were trimmed by 0 bases and 4 bases, with 17 bases remaining between them. The CDR3 loop spans 16 amino acids. The CDR3 region has the DNA TGTGCCAGCAGCTTGGAGGGCACAAGTATACTGTACGAGCAGTACTTC. Its protein is CASSLEGTSILYEQYF. Combining the CDR3 with reference TRBV5-4 and TRBJ2-7 gives the whole variable domain ETGVTQSPTHLIKTRGQQVTLRCSSQSGHNTVSWYQQALGQGPQFIFQYYREEENGRGNFPPRFSGLQFPNYSSELNVNALELDDSALYLCASSLEGTSILYEQYFGPGTRLTVT.

This clonotype was counted once. The chain recombines TRBV4-3 with TRBJ2-1; D not certain. V was trimmed by 1 base and J by 8 bases, leaving 9 bases between them. This CDR3 is 13 amino acids long. CDR1 LGHNA and CDR2 YSLEER come from the germline V gene. CDR3 protein: CASSQVSGYEQFF. The CDR3 DNA follows: TGCGCCAGCAGCCAAGTTTCCGGGTATGAGCAGTTCTTC.

This clonotype has just a few counts. The gene calls are TRBV4-3 and TRBJ1-5; D is unclear. Trimming removed 1 base from V and 4 bases from J, with 11 bases in between. The germline V gene encodes CDR1 LGHNA and CDR2 YSLEER. CDR3 length equals 15 residues. CDR3 DNA: TGCGCCAGCAGCCAAGCGCAAACAGCGAATCAGCCCCAGCATTTT. Protein sequence: CASSQAQTANQPQHF.

This clonotype showed up just a few times. The chain carries TRBV27 and TRBJ1-1, with D hard to call. V gave up 11 bases and J gave up 1 base, with 17 bases separating them. Germline CDR1 and CDR2: MNHEY and SMNVEV (reference sequence). This CDR3 comprises 14 residues. The CDR3 protein is CASRSVDANTEAFF. In DNA form, the CDR3 reads TGTGCCTCCCGTTCGGTAGATGCGAACACTGAAGCTTTCTTT.

This clonotype occurred many times. The chain combines TRBV2 with TRBJ2-6; no clear D. The CDR3 runs 16 residues. V was cut by 0 bases and J by 0 bases, with 6 bases left in between. Looked up from germline, CDR1 is SNHLY and CDR2 is FYNNEI. The CDR3 is CASSEATHSGANVLTF. In DNA, the CDR3 is TGTGCCAGCAGTGAAGCGACTCACTCTGGGGCCAACGTCCTGACTTTC.

The gene calls are TRBV21-1 and TRBJ1-5. TRBV21-1 represents a pseudogene. This CDR3 is built from 12 residues. This chain's CDR3 is CASRTEVAPQHF. The CDR3 DNA reads TGTGCCAGCAGGACCGAGGTGGCGCCCCAGCATTTT.

This rearrangement joins TRBV19 to TRBJ2-2; no definite D call. V lost 7 bases and J lost 3, with 6 bases in between. CDR3 length: 12 amino acids. Germline V CDR1 and CDR2: LNHDA, SQIVND (reference sequence). The CDR3 protein is CASTVDTGELFF. Written as DNA, the CDR3 is TGTGCCAGTACCGTAGACACCGGGGAGCTGTTTTTT.

This chain joins TRBV19 and TRBJ2-7, with 7 bases fitting TRBD2. The germline V gene encodes CDR1 LNHDA and CDR2 SQIVND (reference sequence). The CDR3 extends over 19 amino acids. With V trimmed by 0 bases and J by 6 bases, 20 bases remained unmatched. CDR3: CASSIDRDRAGPGRGEQYF. CDR3 sequence (DNA): TGTGCCAGTAGTATAGATCGAGATAGAGCGGGACCGGGCAGAGGCGAGCAGTACTTC.

This clonotype was seen many times. This chain uses TRBV29-1 with TRBJ1-1; unclear D gene. The CDR3 runs 12 residues. Germline values: CDR1 SQVTM, CDR2 ANQGSEA. V was trimmed by 3 bases and J by 1 base, leaving 6 bases between them. Written as DNA, the CDR3 is TGCAGCGTTGACGCAGAGAACACTGAAGCTTTCTTT. It translates to CSVDAENTEAFF.

This clonotype was seen only a few times. The chain couples TRBV9 to TRBJ2-7, with 9 nucleotides matching TRBD1. Germline V gives CDR1 SGDLS, CDR2 YYNGEE. This CDR3 is built from 14 residues. V dropped 0 bases and J dropped 6; count of bases not matched to a gene: 4. The CDR3 nucleotides are TGTGCCAGCAGCGTAGCGGGACAGGGCTCCGAGCAGTACTTC. Amino acid sequence: CASSVAGQGSEQYF.

As regards this clonotype: The germline gene is not matched at one end of the junction; a read error may be the cause. The chain couples TRBV5-1 to TRBJ2-7; D remains unclear. This CDR3 is built from 14 residues. From germline, CDR1 is SGHRS and CDR2 YFSETQ. As DNA, the CDR3 is TGCGCCAACAGCTTCGAGACCCTATCCTACGAGCAGTACTTC. Translating gives CANSFETLSYEQYF.

The V call is TRBV3-2, the J call TRBJ2-1; TRBD2, the D gene given by the table, was not confirmed from the DNA. TRBV3-2 is a listed pseudogene. The CDR3 spans 20 residues. In nucleotides, the CDR3 is TGTGCCAGCAGCCACCCGGCCTTTCGAGCCCTCTCCTACGGCCATCGTTTTCAGTTCTTC. Translation: CASSHPAFRALSYGHRFQFF.

The chain has TRBV13 and TRBJ2-5; perhaps D is TRBD1 or TRBD2 (5 bases each). This CDR3 has 13 amino acids. Germline V gene lookup returns CDR1 PRHDT and CDR2 FYEKMQ (reference sequence). Deletions cut 5 bases from V and 5 bases from J, with 12 bases between. The CDR3 protein is CASSDQGEETQYF. DNA of the CDR3: TGTGCCAGCAGCGATCAGGGAGAGGAGACCCAGTACTTC.

Ten or more counts support this clonotype. The J gene is TRBJ2-3, the V gene TRBV9; D is undetermined. V lost 4 bases to trimming and J lost 0 bases, with 12 bases between them. The CDR3 covers 15 residues. Germline assignment: CDR1 SGDLS and CDR2 YYNGEE. CDR3 sequence: CASSPSTTSTDTQYF. The CDR3 coding sequence is TGTGCCAGCAGCCCTAGTACCACTAGCACAGATACGCAGTATTTT.

This chain connects TRBV27 to TRBJ2-7, with a possible D match to TRBD2 (5 bases). Trimming took 0 bases from V and 3 from J, leaving 9 bases between them. Germline lookup yields CDR1 MNHEY and CDR2 SMNVEV (reference sequence). The CDR3 length is 14 residues. The chain's CDR3 is CASSLSLGDYEQYF. The CDR3 region has the DNA TGTGCCAGCAGTTTATCACTCGGGGACTACGAGCAGTACTTC.

This clonotype was seen ten or more times. The genes are TRBV4-3 and TRBJ2-7, with 8 nucleotides matching TRBD2. With 0 bases clipped from V and 2 bases from J, the junction kept 6 bases outside the gene matches. The CDR3 loop spans 16 amino acids. Germline V gene lookup returns CDR1 LGHNA and CDR2 YSLEER. CDR3 bases: TGCGCCAGCAGCCAAGATACCGGGGGGGCTACCTACGAGCAGTACTTC. Translated: CASSQDTGGATYEQYF.

This clonotype was picked up many times. The J gene is TRBJ2-7, the V gene TRBV7-2; tentative D call: TRBD1 (5 bases). Deletions cut 1 base from V and 2 bases from J, with 9 bases between. Per germline, CDR1 SGHTA and CDR2 FQGNSA. This CDR3 region has 14 residues. The CDR3 protein is CASSLVEDTYEQYF. CDR3 coding DNA: TGTGCCAGCAGCTTAGTTGAGGACACCTACGAGCAGTACTTC.

In this sample, this clonotype turned up many times. The rearrangement joins TRBV6-2 or TRBV6-3 to TRBJ1-5; possibly TRBD1 for D (5 bases). Germline loops: CDR1 MNHEY, CDR2 SVGEGT. V was trimmed by 2 bases and J by 1 base, leaving 6 bases between them. This CDR3 spans 14 amino acids. The DNA for the CDR3 is TGTGCCAGCAGTTACGGGGCGAGCAATCAGCCCCAGCATTTT. Its protein product is CASSYGASNQPQHF.

This clonotype showed up just a few times. V usage is TRBV11-2 and J usage is TRBJ2-1; no clear D. V was trimmed by 5 bases and J by 0 bases, leaving 17 bases between them. Germline CDR1 SGHAT, CDR2 FQNNGV. This CDR3 is 17 amino acids long. CDR3 bases: TGTGCCAGCAGCCCACCTTCCGTGGGATACTCCTACAATGAGCAGTTCTTC. This codes for CASSPPSVGYSYNEQFF.

This clonotype was seen more than once but under ten times. This chain uses TRBV11-2 with TRBJ2-3, with TRBD2 as a possible D gene (6 bases). CDR3 size: 15 residues. Germline V CDR1 and CDR2: SGHAT, FQNNGV. Between the trimmed V and J ends, which lost 3 bases and 0 bases, there was a span of 10 bases. The CDR3 DNA follows: TGTGCCAGCAGCTTGTGGCGGGGAAGCACAGATACGCAGTATTTT. This gives the protein CASSLWRGSTDTQYF.